Listed below are T cell receptor beta chains from one sample, sequenced in a study of shared clonotypes between healthy human individuals. The method was immunoSEQ multiplex PCR; TCRdb's version includes in-frame clones alone and lacks a portion of them. The sample has some 2 million clones; about 95% are singletons. The sequenced sample was naive CD8+ T cells sorted from blood. The receptors originated from a man between 18 and 29 years old in good health. Both conserved end residues are part of each CDR3. Fields, in order: CDR3 protein, CDR3 DNA, D gene, CDR3 length, V gene, J gene, clone size. A D gene is named only where the DNA matches it firmly. Some rows mark clone size as missing; the rest say once, few, many or name a class of expanded clone.

cdr3_aa: CASSEDTSLYGYTF; cdr3_nt: TGTGCCAGTAGCGAGGACACCTCCCTCTATGGCTACACCTTC; d_call: -; cdr3_length: 14; v_call: TRBV7-6; j_call: TRBJ1-2; clone_size: -
cdr3_aa: CASSLEVNTEAFF; cdr3_nt: TGTGCCAGCAGTTTGGAGGTGAACACTGAAGCTTTCTTT; d_call: -; cdr3_length: 13; v_call: TRBV27; j_call: TRBJ1-1; clone_size: -
cdr3_aa: CASSSPGQAFYEQYF; cdr3_nt: TGTGCCAGCAGCTCACCGGGACAGGCCTTCTACGAGCAGTACTTC; d_call: TRBD1; cdr3_length: 15; v_call: TRBV7-9; j_call: TRBJ2-7; clone_size: -
cdr3_aa: CASSSGDRGYGYTF; cdr3_nt: TGCGCCAGCAGCTCGGGGGACAGGGGCTATGGCTACACCTTC; d_call: TRBD1; cdr3_length: 14; v_call: TRBV5-1; j_call: TRBJ1-2; clone_size: -
cdr3_aa: CASWDSLYEQYF; cdr3_nt: TGTGCCAGCTGGGACAGTCTCTACGAGCAGTACTTC; d_call: TRBD1; cdr3_length: 12; v_call: TRBV27; j_call: TRBJ2-7; clone_size: -
cdr3_aa: CASSQDGGGTDTQYF; cdr3_nt: TGCGCCAGCAGCCAAGACGGGGGGGGCACAGATACGCAGTATTTT; d_call: TRBD2; cdr3_length: 15; v_call: TRBV4-3; j_call: TRBJ2-3; clone_size: -
cdr3_aa: CATSSEAEGYEQYF; cdr3_nt: TGTGCCACCAGCAGTGAGGCCGAGGGATACGAGCAGTACTTC; d_call: -; cdr3_length: 14; v_call: TRBV15; j_call: TRBJ2-7; clone_size: -
cdr3_aa: CAINGPAGGNTIYF; cdr3_nt: TGTGCCATCAATGGCCCGGCGGGTGGAAACACCATATATTTT; d_call: -; cdr3_length: 14; v_call: TRBV10-3; j_call: TRBJ1-3; clone_size: -
cdr3_aa: CASSPGNSYEQYF; cdr3_nt: TGTGCCAGCTCACCAGGGAACTCCTACGAGCAGTACTTC; d_call: -; cdr3_length: 13; v_call: TRBV18; j_call: TRBJ2-7; clone_size: -
cdr3_aa: CASSLQGQGEEQYF; cdr3_nt: TGCGCCAGCAGCCTGCAGGGACAGGGTGAAGAGCAGTACTTC; d_call: TRBD1; cdr3_length: 14; v_call: TRBV5-1; j_call: TRBJ2-7; clone_size: -
cdr3_aa: CASSEEGTSYSPLHF; cdr3_nt: TGTGCCAGCAGTGAAGAAGGGACAAGCTATTCACCCCTCCACTTT; d_call: -; cdr3_length: 15; v_call: TRBV2; j_call: TRBJ1-6; clone_size: -
cdr3_aa: CASSSVSPYEQYF; cdr3_nt: TGTGCCAGCAGTTCCGTCAGTCCCTACGAGCAGTACTTC; d_call: -; cdr3_length: 13; v_call: TRBV6-5; j_call: TRBJ2-7; clone_size: -
cdr3_aa: CASSLAGGLQETQYF; cdr3_nt: TGTGCCAGCAGCTTAGCGGGGGGGCTGCAAGAGACCCAGTACTTC; d_call: -; cdr3_length: 15; v_call: TRBV7-9; j_call: TRBJ2-5; clone_size: -
cdr3_aa: CASSYRDSQETQYF; cdr3_nt: TGTGCCAGCAGTTATAGGGACAGCCAAGAGACCCAGTACTTC; d_call: TRBD1; cdr3_length: 14; v_call: TRBV6-5; j_call: TRBJ2-5; clone_size: -
cdr3_aa: CASSHDTSGTFNQPQHF; cdr3_nt: TGTGCCAGCAGCCACGACACCTCCGGGACATTCAATCAGCCCCAGCATTTT; d_call: -; cdr3_length: 17; v_call: TRBV7-2; j_call: TRBJ1-5; clone_size: once
cdr3_aa: CASSSTGGDHTIYF; cdr3_nt: TGTGCCAGCAGCTCAACAGGGGGCGATCACACCATATATTTT; d_call: TRBD1; cdr3_length: 14; v_call: TRBV13; j_call: TRBJ1-3; clone_size: -
cdr3_aa: CASSLVVSGRTGELFF; cdr3_nt: TGTGCCAGCAGCTTAGTGGTTAGCGGGAGGACCGGGGAGCTGTTTTTT; d_call: TRBD2; cdr3_length: 16; v_call: TRBV7-6; j_call: TRBJ2-2; clone_size: once
cdr3_aa: CASSQEGYSNQPQHF; cdr3_nt: TGCGCCAGCAGCCAGGAGGGTTATAGCAATCAGCCCCAGCATTTT; d_call: -; cdr3_length: 15; v_call: TRBV4-3; j_call: TRBJ1-5; clone_size: -
cdr3_aa: CASSRIGGSNEQFF; cdr3_nt: TGCGCCAGCAGTCGCATCGGGGGATCCAATGAGCAGTTCTTC; d_call: -; cdr3_length: 14; v_call: TRBV5-1; j_call: TRBJ2-1; clone_size: once
cdr3_aa: CASSPRDRSYEQYF; cdr3_nt: TGTGCCAGCAGCCCCCGGGACCGCTCCTACGAGCAGTACTTC; d_call: -; cdr3_length: 14; v_call: TRBV7-8; j_call: TRBJ2-7; clone_size: -
cdr3_aa: CASGLGLGQYF; cdr3_nt: TGTGCCAGCGGGCTGGGATTGGGGCAGTACTTC; d_call: -; cdr3_length: 11; v_call: TRBV28; j_call: TRBJ2-7; clone_size: -
cdr3_aa: CASSSSMGGLEGYTF; cdr3_nt: TGCGCCAGCAGCTCCAGCATGGGGGGCCTAGAAGGCTACACCTTC; d_call: -; cdr3_length: 15; v_call: TRBV5-1; j_call: TRBJ1-2; clone_size: -
cdr3_aa: CSVEGPGTYEQYF; cdr3_nt: TGCAGCGTTGAAGGCCCCGGTACCTACGAGCAGTACTTC; d_call: -; cdr3_length: 13; v_call: TRBV29-1; j_call: TRBJ2-7; clone_size: once
cdr3_aa: CASSQATSGTVTGELFF; cdr3_nt: TGCGCCAGCAGCCAGGCGACTAGCGGGACGGTCACCGGGGAGCTGTTTTTT; d_call: TRBD2; cdr3_length: 17; v_call: TRBV4-3; j_call: TRBJ2-2; clone_size: -
cdr3_aa: CASSLDVGLAEETQYF; cdr3_nt: TGTGCCAGCAGCTTAGACGTCGGACTAGCAGAAGAGACCCAGTACTTC; d_call: TRBD2; cdr3_length: 16; v_call: TRBV11-2; j_call: TRBJ2-5; clone_size: -
cdr3_aa: CASTLGPGPTYEQYF; cdr3_nt: TGTGCCAGCACCTTGGGGCCAGGGCCTACCTACGAGCAGTACTTC; d_call: -; cdr3_length: 15; v_call: TRBV28; j_call: TRBJ2-7; clone_size: once
cdr3_aa: CASRPETGYEQYF; cdr3_nt: TGTGCCAGCAGGCCAGAAACTGGCTACGAGCAGTACTTC; d_call: -; cdr3_length: 13; v_call: TRBV6-5; j_call: TRBJ2-7; clone_size: -
cdr3_aa: CASSSPGEGVYQPQHF; cdr3_nt: TGTGCCAGCAGTTCCCCCGGGGAGGGTGTGTATCAGCCCCAGCATTTT; d_call: -; cdr3_length: 16; v_call: TRBV28; j_call: TRBJ1-5; clone_size: -
cdr3_aa: CASTAENTDTQYF; cdr3_nt: TGTGCCAGCACTGCCGAGAACACAGATACGCAGTATTTT; d_call: -; cdr3_length: 13; v_call: TRBV2; j_call: TRBJ2-3; clone_size: -
cdr3_aa: CASSQALGQANTEAFF; cdr3_nt: TGCGCCAGCAGCCAAGCCCTGGGACAAGCGAACACTGAAGCTTTCTTT; d_call: -; cdr3_length: 16; v_call: TRBV4-1; j_call: TRBJ1-1; clone_size: -
cdr3_aa: CSVEWGGDEQFF; cdr3_nt: TGCAGCGTTGAATGGGGAGGGGATGAGCAGTTCTTC; d_call: TRBD2; cdr3_length: 12; v_call: TRBV29-1; j_call: TRBJ2-1; clone_size: -
cdr3_aa: CASSDSGYNEQFF; cdr3_nt: TGTGCCAGCAGTGATTCTGGCTACAATGAGCAGTTCTTC; d_call: -; cdr3_length: 13; v_call: TRBV25-1; j_call: TRBJ2-1; clone_size: -
cdr3_aa: CASTGMARDEQFF; cdr3_nt: TGCGCCAGCACGGGCATGGCACGCGATGAGCAGTTCTTC; d_call: -; cdr3_length: 13; v_call: TRBV10-2; j_call: TRBJ2-1; clone_size: -
cdr3_aa: CASRPRLREQYF; cdr3_nt: TGTGCCAGCAGGCCAAGACTGCGCGAGCAGTACTTC; d_call: -; cdr3_length: 12; v_call: TRBV6-4; j_call: TRBJ2-7; clone_size: -
cdr3_aa: CASSLLETGYEQYF; cdr3_nt: TGTGCCAGCAGTTTATTGGAGACAGGCTACGAGCAGTACTTC; d_call: -; cdr3_length: 14; v_call: TRBV28; j_call: TRBJ2-7; clone_size: -
cdr3_aa: CASSRPGPLYEQYF; cdr3_nt: TGCGCCAGCAGCCGTCCCGGGCCCCTCTACGAGCAGTACTTC; d_call: -; cdr3_length: 14; v_call: TRBV4-1; j_call: TRBJ2-7; clone_size: -
cdr3_aa: CASRWGGETYEQYF; cdr3_nt: TGTGCCAGCAGGTGGGGCGGGGAAACCTACGAGCAGTACTTC; d_call: -; cdr3_length: 14; v_call: TRBV28; j_call: TRBJ2-7; clone_size: -